The clone carrying this T cell receptor beta chain was picked up many times. Its antigen remains unidentified. Subjects with ophthalmopathy showed a Clinical Activity Score no lower than 3, a NOSPECS grade no lower than 4, and a duration shorter than 3 months. V was shortened by 6 bases and J by 9 bases, with 21 bases between the two germline ends. CDR3 length equals 15 residues. From germline, CDR1 is MDHEN and CDR2 SYDVKM. The source of the sample is a study of T cells in Graves' hyperthyroidism and ophthalmopathy. General observations from the study: Model output signaled ophthalmopathy a median around 5.9 months ahead of onset. Most clonotypes expanded in thyroid above 0.001 were likewise present in blood.

The TCR beta CDR3 regions underwent amplification using RNA transcripts as the source. First-round RT-PCR with HTBI primers amplified the TCR CDR3 region. From the multiplex PCR reads, TCRdb called clonotypes with MiXCR, one entry per CDR3 protein. The table lists hundreds of thousands of distinct CDR3 sequences, roughly 20% of them singletons. The source of this sequence is a man aged 25-45 years with Graves' ophthalmopathy. The source material was blood. The J gene is TRBJ1-3, the V gene TRBV28, with D tentatively TRBD1 (5 bases). The CDR3: CASSLGHPGRPTIYF. In DNA, the CDR3 is TGTGCCAGCAGCCTTGGACACCCTGGACGTCCCACCATATATTTT.